This is a list of T cell receptor beta chains from one sample in a study of cytomegalovirus exposure and HLA in healthy donors. Repertoires were generated with immunoSEQ multiplex PCR, while TCRdb's copy carries only in-frame clones and drops some. The data show 250,000 to 400,000 clones, approximately 88% seen once. Material: PBMCs. All receptors come from a man aged 25 to 40 in good health and CMV-seronegative. Both conserved end residues are part of each CDR3. D genes are given only for firm matches. A clone size is listed for some rows: how often the clone was seen (once, few, many), or a class if it is expanded.

cdr3_nt cdr3_aa v_call clone_size d_call j_call
TGTGCCAGCAGTAACCGGGACAGCCCTTACGAGCAGTACTTC CASSNRDSPYEQYF TRBV7-9 . TRBD1 TRBJ2-7
TGTGCCAGCAGCTTAGACTTTTCCCTCCACTTT CASSLDFSLHF TRBV7-2 . . TRBJ1-6
TGCGCCAGCAGTGAGTCTGGACTAGCGGGACGTTACGAGCAGTACTTC CASSESGLAGRYEQYF TRBV10-2 . TRBD2 TRBJ2-7
TGTGCCAGCAGCCCCTGGGGCGGAAACTATGGCTACACCTTC CASSPWGGNYGYTF TRBV7-9 . . TRBJ1-2
TGTGCCAGCGGAAGACACAGGAACACTGAAGCTTTCTTT CASGRHRNTEAFF TRBV5-5 . . TRBJ1-1
TGTGCCAGCAGCTTGGGCAGGGGGATTGGTCAGCCCCAGCATTTT CASSLGRGIGQPQHF TRBV7-8 . TRBD1 TRBJ1-5
TGTGCCAGCAGTTTATCGACGGGGGGGCAGGGCGAGCAGTACTTC CASSLSTGGQGEQYF TRBV27 . TRBD2 TRBJ2-7
TGTGCCAGCAGTCCTCTCGACAGGCCCAATTCACCCCTCCACTTT CASSPLDRPNSPLHF TRBV6-1 . . TRBJ1-6
TGCGCCAGCAGCCAAGCTTCGCGGGGGGTGGGTGAGCAGTTCTTC CASSQASRGVGEQFF TRBV4-1 . TRBD2 TRBJ2-1
TGTGCCAGCTCACGTGGACAGGGCATCCAAGAGACCCAGTACTTC CASSRGQGIQETQYF TRBV18 . TRBD1 TRBJ2-5
TGTGCCAGCAGCTCCGTCTCCGAGCAGTACTTC CASSSVSEQYF TRBV7-9 . . TRBJ2-7
TGTGCCAGCTCACCGGAGATGTGGAATTCACCCCTCCACTTT CASSPEMWNSPLHF TRBV18 few . TRBJ1-6
TGCGCCAGCAGCCAACAGGGGGCAGGTTCCTACGAGCAGTACTTC CASSQQGAGSYEQYF TRBV5-1 . TRBD1 TRBJ2-7
TGTGCCAGCAGCCAGTCTGGACAGGGGATGTACTTC CASSQSGQGMYF TRBV14 once TRBD1 TRBJ2-5
TGTGCCAGCAGTTTAATGACAGGTGGGAGTGGGTCCTACGAGCAGTACTTC CASSLMTGGSGSYEQYF TRBV28 once . TRBJ2-7